These 31 T cell receptor beta chains share one sample of origin, sequenced in a study of shared clonotypes between healthy human individuals. Clones were sequenced by immunoSEQ multiplex PCR, and TCRdb holds only the in-frame ones, with some missing. The sample has around 510,000 clones, 70% to 80% seen once; the top ten hold about 12%. The sequenced sample consisted of PBMCs. The source is a woman in her thirties or forties in good health. Some clones in this sample may be carry-over from other donors' samples.

The sample holds one count of this clone. The chain couples TRBV4-1 to TRBJ2-7, with D perhaps being TRBD1 or TRBD2 (6 bases each). Germline CDR1 reads MGHRA; CDR2 reads YSYEKL. The CDR3 loop spans 15 amino acids. V lost 1 base, J lost 2 bases, and 12 bases lay in between. CDR3 in DNA: TGCGCCAGCAGCCAAGTTACAGGGAGGCCCTACGAGCAGTACTTC. Translation: CASSQVTGRPYEQYF.

The chain joins TRBV5-1 to TRBJ1-1; D is possibly TRBD1 (6 bases). The CDR3 contains 14 residues. The V gene's germline CDR1 is SGHRS and CDR2 YFSETQ. Trimming took off 4 bases at V and 0 bases at J, with 10 bases between the two ends. The CDR3 sequence is CASSGQGMNTEAFF. The CDR3 DNA follows: TGCGCCAGCAGCGGCCAGGGGATGAACACTGAAGCTTTCTTT.

This clone occurred a few times. V usage is TRBV12-5 and J usage is TRBJ1-1; TRBD1 matches at 7 bases. CDR1 LGHNT and CDR2 FRNRAP come from the germline V gene. There are 16 residues in the CDR3. V lost 0 bases, J lost 5 bases, and 9 bases stayed unmatched. Written as DNA, the CDR3 is TGTGCTAGTGGTTTGGTACTAGGGACAGCAGGTACTGAAGCTTTCTTT. This translates into CASGLVLGTAGTEAFF.

The chain is built from TRBV18 and TRBJ2-7; possible D gene TRBD1, 7 bases. The V gene's germline CDR1 is KGHSH and CDR2 LQKENI. This CDR3 region has 16 residues. With 3 bases removed from V and 2 bases from J, the gap between germline ends came to 17 bases. CDR3 nucleotides: TGTGCCAGCTCACCGAGGGGGCCGGGGGTCGCCTACGAGCAGTACTTC. Encoded protein: CASSPRGPGVAYEQYF.

This chain joins TRBV5-8 and TRBJ2-1, with 11 bases identical to TRBD2. The CDR3 is made up of 17 amino acids. Germline V lookup: CDR1 SGHTS, CDR2 YDEGEE. V trimming: 2 bases; J trimming: 3 bases; junction bases outside the gene matches: 7. CDR3 sequence: CASSFLSGRAGYNEQFF. The CDR3 nucleotides are TGTGCCAGCAGCTTCCTTAGCGGGAGGGCCGGCTACAATGAGCAGTTCTTC. The whole variable domain, filled in from reference TRBV5-8 and TRBJ2-1, reads EAGVTQSPTHLIKTRGQQATLRCSPISGHTSVYWYQQALGLGLQFLLWYDEGEERNRGNFPPRFSGRQFPNYSSELNVNALELEDSALYLCASSFLSGRAGYNEQFFGPGTRLTVL.

This chain uses TRBV30 with TRBJ1-1; D is uncertain. The germline V gene encodes CDR1 GTSNPN and CDR2 SVGIG (reference sequence). V was shortened by 4 bases and J by 1 base, with 10 bases between the two germline ends. The CDR3 extends over 13 amino acids. CDR3 DNA: TGTGCCTGGAATGTGGCAGGGAACACTGAAGCTTTCTTT. Translation gives CAWNVAGNTEAFF.

This chain connects TRBV5-4 to TRBJ2-3; 16 bases map to TRBD2. J gave up 0 bases and V 4 bases, and 8 bases lay outside the gene matches. Looked up from germline, CDR1 is SGHNT and CDR2 is YYREEE (reference sequence). The CDR3 covers 19 residues. The CDR3 protein is CASSAGLAGGPQSTDTQYF. The CDR3 nucleotides read TGTGCCAGCAGCGCGGGACTAGCGGGAGGGCCGCAGAGCACAGATACGCAGTATTTT.

The V gene is TRBV6-5, the J gene TRBJ2-7; TRBD1 matches at 8 bases. Germline-derived CDR1 and CDR2 are MNHEY and SVGAGI. This CDR3 has 13 residues. V shed 6 bases and J 3 bases; nucleotides not matched to a gene: 4. For the CDR3, the DNA is TGTGCCAGCAGACAGGGGGTCGACTACGAGCAGTACTTC. Its protein is CASRQGVDYEQYF.

The rearrangement uses TRBV2 and TRBJ2-1; 14 nucleotides agree with TRBD2. The CDR3 length is 18 residues. Germline CDR1 is SNHLY and CDR2 is FYNNEI. Losses at the gene ends were 5 bases for V and 3 bases for J; bases not matched to a gene: 9. The CDR3, as DNA: TGTGCCAGCAGTCGATTAGGACTAGCGGGAGGCAGCTACAATGAGCAGTTCTTC. This encodes CASSRLGLAGGSYNEQFF.

The chain carries TRBV9 and TRBJ2-2; TRBD2 matches 8 bases. CDR3 length: 15 residues. CDR1 is SGDLS, CDR2 YYNGEE, per germline. V dropped 1 base and J dropped 4; count of bases not matched to a gene: 3. CDR3 in DNA: TGTGCCAGCAGCGTAACAGCGGGAGTCACCGGGGAGCTGTTTTTT. It translates to CASSVTAGVTGELFF.

The gene calls are TRBV27 and TRBJ2-1; D is undetermined. The CDR3 is made up of 17 amino acids. V gave up 6 bases and J gave up 0 bases, with 18 bases separating them. Germline loops: CDR1 MNHEY, CDR2 SMNVEV (reference sequence). The CDR3 DNA reads TGTGCCAGCAGCAAGCTATGGGAATATGGCTCCTACAATGAGCAGTTCTTC. Translated: CASSKLWEYGSYNEQFF.

J is TRBJ2-1 and V is TRBV10-2, with 7 bases that match TRBD2. This CDR3 has 17 residues. Germline V CDR1 and CDR2: WSHSY, SAAADI. J was trimmed by 0 bases and V by 6 bases; bases with no gene match: 11. The CDR3: CASSQPLTSSSYNEQFF. For the CDR3, the DNA is TGCGCCAGCAGCCAACCCCTGACTAGCTCCTCCTACAATGAGCAGTTCTTC.

The CDR3 spells CASRGLEAGTWQPQHF. In DNA form, the CDR3 reads TGTGCCAGTAGGGGCTTGGAGGCAGGGACGTGGCAGCCCCAGCATTTT. J is TRBJ1-5 and V is TRBV19; weak D call: TRBD1 (5 bases). The V end lost 6 bases, the J end lost 7 bases, and 22 bases lay between the germline ends. Germline V CDR1 and CDR2: LNHDA, SQIVND (reference sequence). CDR3 length: 16 residues.

The genes are TRBV19 and TRBJ1-5; TRBD1 aligns across 8 bases. Germline-derived CDR1 and CDR2 are LNHDA and SQIVND (reference sequence). After removal of 5 bases from V and 9 bases from J, the junction contained 12 bases not matched to a gene. The CDR3 covers 15 residues. CDR3 residues: CASSHPRTGLVPQHF. CDR3 DNA: TGTGCCAGTAGTCACCCCCGGACAGGGCTGGTGCCCCAGCATTTT.

With regard to this clone: The same CDR3 also results from other DNA sequences found in this sample. The CDR3 sequence is CASSFSQNTEAFF. Written as DNA, the CDR3 is TGTGCCAGCAGCTTCTCGCAGAACACTGAAGCTTTCTTT. The chain links TRBV7-9 to TRBJ1-1; no firm D call. The CDR3 is 13 residues long. The germline gives CDR1 SEHNR, CDR2 FQNEAQ (reference sequence). Between the trimmed V and J ends, which lost 3 bases and 1 base, there was a span of 6 bases. Filled out from reference TRBV7-9 and TRBJ1-1, the complete variable domain reads DTGVSQNPRHKITKRGQNVTFRCDPISEHNRLYWYRQTLGQGPEFLTYFQNEAQLEKSRLLSDRFSAERPKGSFSTLEIQRTEQGDSAMYLCASSFSQNTEAFFGQGTRLTVV.

The chain employs TRBV9 and TRBJ2-7, with TRBD2 matching over 9 bases. V gave up 4 bases and J gave up 2 bases; unmatched junction bases: 7. Germline CDR1 reads SGDLS; CDR2 reads YYNGEE. The CDR3 is 15 amino acids. CDR3 coding DNA: TGTGCCAGCAGCCCTAGGGCTAGCGGGGCCTACGAGCAGTACTTC. It translates to CASSPRASGAYEQYF.

The chain carries TRBV11-2 and TRBJ2-2; no clear D gene. This CDR3 spans 15 amino acids. CDR1 and CDR2 from the germline V gene are SGHAT and FQNNGV. Trimming cost V 1 base and J 4 bases, with 10 bases left between them. The CDR3 DNA is TGTGCCAGCAGCTTAGCCTTTGGTCCCACCGGGGAGCTGTTTTTT. Translation: CASSLAFGPTGELFF.

In this sample, this clone turned up a few times. The CDR3: CASSGRVGTDTQYF. For the CDR3, the DNA is TGTGCCAGCAGCGGCCGGGTCGGCACAGATACGCAGTATTTT. The rearrangement links TRBV7-9 to TRBJ2-3; D unclear. The CDR3 has 14 amino acids. CDR1 and CDR2 (germline): SEHNR, FQNEAQ (reference sequence). V lost 5 bases to trimming and J lost 1 base, with 10 bases between them.

The chain couples TRBV11-1 to TRBJ2-3; D not resolved. Germline CDR1 SGHAT, CDR2 FQDESV (reference sequence). The CDR3 extends over 14 amino acids. Trimming left V 5 bases short and J 2 bases short, with 11 bases between. The CDR3 region has the DNA TGTGCCAGCAGCCCCCGGCGCACCACAGATACGCAGTATTTT. It translates to CASSPRRTTDTQYF.

This chain uses TRBV7-9 with TRBJ1-3; D gene uncertain. This CDR3 is built from 17 residues. CDR1 is SEHNR and CDR2 is FQNEAQ in the germline V gene (reference sequence). V was shortened by 7 bases and J by 4 bases, with 23 bases between the two germline ends. CDR3 protein: CASTTAGIPLPGNTIYF. CDR3 bases: TGTGCCAGCACCACCGCGGGTATCCCCTTGCCCGGAAACACCATATATTTT.

The chain links TRBV5-1 to TRBJ2-4; 7 bases are shared with TRBD1. Germline-derived CDR1 and CDR2 are SGHRS and YFSETQ. V lost 5 bases and J lost 7; bases outside the gene matches: 12. The CDR3 totals 15 residues. In DNA form, the CDR3 reads TGCGCCAGCAGTCTCCAGACAGGGCTGGGCAACATTCAGTACTTC. Translated, it gives CASSLQTGLGNIQYF.

This clone was counted a single time. The CDR3 bases are TGTGCCAGCAGCGCCCTGGGCGGACAGGTTAGCACAGATACGCAGTATTTT. Residues: CASSALGGQVSTDTQYF. V and J are TRBV9 and TRBJ2-3; the match to TRBD1 covers 7 bases. The CDR3 sequence is 17 residues long. CDR1 is SGDLS, CDR2 YYNGEE, per germline. V was pared by 3 bases and J by 0 bases, with 10 bases of the junction left unmatched.

J is TRBJ2-7 and V is TRBV15; 10 nucleotides align to TRBD1. CDR1 LNHNV and CDR2 YYDKDF come from the germline V gene (reference sequence). The CDR3 is 15 amino acids. With V trimmed by 5 bases and J by 3 bases, 7 bases remained unmatched. CDR3 nucleotides: TGTGCCACCAGCGGACCCGGGACAGGGGTCTACGAGCAGTACTTC. Its translation: CATSGPGTGVYEQYF.

This clone came up once. CDR3 nucleotides: TGTGCCAGAAGCGACCGGGCGCAATACACTGAAGCTTTCTTT. It encodes CARSDRAQYTEAFF. This rearrangement joins TRBV6-4 to TRBJ1-1; D is undetermined. CDR1 and CDR2 (germline): MRHNA, SNTAGT. V was trimmed by 9 bases and J by 3 bases, leaving 17 bases between them. The CDR3 has 14 residues.

This clone appeared a single time. The chain links TRBV27 to TRBJ2-7, with D possibly being TRBD1 (6 bases). The length of the CDR3 is 15 residues. Germline CDR1 is MNHEY and CDR2 is SMNVEV (reference sequence). V lost 5 bases and J lost 8, with 22 bases in between. The CDR3 protein is CASSPRGIATYQQYF. CDR3 bases: TGTGCCAGCAGTCCGAGGGGGATAGCCACTTACCAGCAGTACTTC.

The V call is TRBV29-1, the J call TRBJ2-3; D could derive from TRBD1 or TRBD2 (5 bases each). The CDR3 extends over 15 amino acids. Germline V CDR1 and CDR2: SQVTM, ANQGSEA. The V end lost 3 bases, the J end lost 1 base, and 14 bases lay between the germline ends. DNA of the CDR3: TGCAGCGTTGATCCGGGTAGAGGGGGCACAGATACGCAGTATTTT. This gives the protein CSVDPGRGGTDTQYF.

The chain links TRBV7-2 to TRBJ1-1; 7 nucleotides match TRBD1. This CDR3 has 14 residues. Per the germline V gene, CDR1 is SGHTA and CDR2 is FQGNSA. V was pared by 5 bases and J by 3 bases, with 6 bases of the junction left unmatched. CDR3 protein: CASSPPGQYTEAFF. The CDR3 region has the DNA TGTGCCAGCAGCCCCCCGGGACAGTACACTGAAGCTTTCTTT.

This clone was counted a few times. The CDR3 DNA reads as TGTGCCAGCAGTGGGACAGGGCTCTTTAATCAGCCCCAGCATTTT. Amino acid sequence: CASSGTGLFNQPQHF. The chain links TRBV6-1 to TRBJ1-5; TRBD1 agrees at 8 bases. This CDR3 has 15 amino acids. The J segment lost 4 bases and the V segment lost 4 bases, leaving 6 bases of the junction unmatched. Germline lookup yields CDR1 MNHNS and CDR2 SASEGT.

The genes are TRBV19 and TRBJ2-1, with 7 bases aligning to TRBD2. The CDR3 loop spans 14 amino acids. CDR1 and CDR2 from the germline V gene are LNHDA and SQIVND (reference sequence). With V trimmed by 3 bases and J by 4 bases, 3 bases remained unmatched. The CDR3 region is CASSIAGAYNEQFF. CDR3 in DNA: TGTGCCAGTAGTATCGCGGGAGCTTACAATGAGCAGTTCTTC.

This clone was seen ten or more times. The DNA for the CDR3 is TGTGCCAGCAGTTCCTTACGAGGCTACACCTTC. It encodes CASSSLRGYTF. The chain has TRBV28 and TRBJ1-2; D not resolved. Trimming removed 4 bases at V and 8 bases at J, with 8 bases between. This CDR3 has 11 amino acids. From germline, CDR1 is MDHEN and CDR2 SYDVKM.

This clone was detected only once. CDR3 residues: CASSKGLAHTGELFF. The CDR3 DNA reads TGTGCCAGCAGTAAGGGACTAGCGCACACCGGGGAGCTGTTTTTT. The V call is TRBV6-5, the J call TRBJ2-2; 10 bases agree with TRBD2. The CDR3 is 15 amino acids. Germline-derived CDR1 and CDR2 are MNHEY and SVGAGI. Trimming took 5 bases from V and 3 from J; bases not matched to a gene: 3.